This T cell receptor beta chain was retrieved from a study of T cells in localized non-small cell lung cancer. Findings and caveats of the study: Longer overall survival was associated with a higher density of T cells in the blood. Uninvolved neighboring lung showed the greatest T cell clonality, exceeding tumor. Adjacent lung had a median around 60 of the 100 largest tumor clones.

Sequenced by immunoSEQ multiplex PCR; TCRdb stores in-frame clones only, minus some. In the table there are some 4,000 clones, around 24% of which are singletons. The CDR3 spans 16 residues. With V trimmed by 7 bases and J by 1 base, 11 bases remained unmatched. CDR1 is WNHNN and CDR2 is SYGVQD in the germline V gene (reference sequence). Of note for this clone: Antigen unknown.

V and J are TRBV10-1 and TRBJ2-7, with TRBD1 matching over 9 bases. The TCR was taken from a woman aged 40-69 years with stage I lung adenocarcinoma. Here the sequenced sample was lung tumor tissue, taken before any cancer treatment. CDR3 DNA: TGCGCCAGCATGGAGACAGGGGGTGTAGGGTCCTACGAGCAGTACTTC. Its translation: CASMETGGVGSYEQYF.